There are a few counts of the clone carrying this T cell receptor beta chain. The sample belongs to a study of identical twins. The CDR3 is made up of 15 amino acids. A universal primer site arose from template switching, and cDNA bore unique molecular identifiers. TCRdb re-derived calls from the 5' RACE reads in MiXCR, one entry per CDR3 protein. The sample has more than 1.5 million distinct CDR3 sequences, under 35% seen once. What was sequenced was cord blood. The chain joins TRBV21-1 to TRBJ1-6; TRBD1, as called in the table, went unchecked against the DNA. TRBV21-1 is a recognized pseudogene. This sequence was found in a newborn girl in good health. This CDR3 is CASSKVPGQGSPLHF. The CDR3 DNA reads TGTGCCAGCAGCAAAGTCCCGGGACAGGGTTCACCCCTCCACTTT.